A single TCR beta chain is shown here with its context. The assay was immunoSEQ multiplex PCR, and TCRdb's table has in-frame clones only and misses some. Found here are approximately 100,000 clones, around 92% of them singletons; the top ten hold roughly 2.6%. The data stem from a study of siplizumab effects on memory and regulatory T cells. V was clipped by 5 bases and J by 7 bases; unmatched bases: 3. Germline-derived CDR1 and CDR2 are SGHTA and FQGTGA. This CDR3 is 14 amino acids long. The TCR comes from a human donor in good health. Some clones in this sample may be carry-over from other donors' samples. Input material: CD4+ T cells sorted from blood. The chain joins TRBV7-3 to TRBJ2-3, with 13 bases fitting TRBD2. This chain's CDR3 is CASSRTSGRNTQYF. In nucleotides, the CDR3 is TGTGCCAGCAGCCGGACTAGCGGGAGAAATACGCAGTATTTT.